Sequencing of this TCR beta chain was carried out in a study of cytomegalovirus exposure and HLA in healthy donors. Points from the study as a whole: An analysis that came later showed most CMV-associated TCR beta chains appearing HLA-restricted. Usually a TCR sequence was rare, but some public TCRs were found in many donors. In all likelihood, a cluster of highly shared sequence variants was a sequencing artifact.

The table lists this clone with a few counts. Its specificity is not known. The study ran its PCR with 60 Vbeta and 13 Jbeta primers. Sequencing used immunoSEQ multiplex PCR; TCRdb keeps in-frame clones, though not all of them. The data contain about 110,000 clones, about 12% of them singletons. V shed 9 bases, J shed 1 base, and the junction held 7 bases outside the gene matches. This CDR3 contains 14 residues. CDR1 and CDR2 (germline): MNHNS, SASEGT. Donors had nominal health at sampling but likely had unrecorded immune exposures. The origin of this receptor is a man aged 35-49 years in good health and CMV-seropositive. The chain links TRBV6-1 to TRBJ2-7; TRBD1 agrees at 9 bases. Sequencing was carried out using PBMCs. The CDR3 coding sequence is TGTGCCAGTCAAGCGGGACAGGGATCCTACGAGCAGTACTTC. Amino acids: CASQAGQGSYEQYF.